This entry lists 24 T cell receptor beta chains sequenced from one sample in a study of T cells in women clearing cervical HPV infection. Only in-frame clones appear in the TCRdb table, and some are missing; sequencing was by immunoSEQ multiplex PCR. Across roughly 25,000 clones, the top ten clones capture approximately 6.3% of the sample. Specimen: blood buffy coat. These TCRs come from a woman between 18 and 70 years old with a cervical HPV16 infection that either progressed to CIN3+ or cleared (not recorded which).

About this clone: The read is 3 residues too short to cover the CDR3 end, so that end is filled in from the germline J gene. The rearrangement links TRBV2 to TRBJ1-5; D unresolved. CDR3 length: 16 residues. V lost 4 bases, J lost 6 bases, and 19 bases lay in between. CDR1 is SNHLY, CDR2 FYNNEI, per germline. The DNA read from the CDR3 is TGTGCCAGCAGTGGGTCGGAGACATCTGTCAGTCAGCCC. This codes for CASSGSETSVSQP. The CDR3 in its entirety is CASSGSETSVSQPQHF.

The CDR3 bases that were read are TGTGCCAGCAGCTTCTCCAGGATGAACACTGAA. Encoded protein: CASSFSRMNTE. In full, the CDR3 reads CASSFSRMNTEAFF. V usage is TRBV2 and J usage is TRBJ1-1; no clear D gene. The read ends 3 residues early relative to the CDR3; the germline J gene fills the gap. Germline V gene lookup returns CDR1 SNHLY and CDR2 FYNNEI. V lost 6 bases, J lost 0 bases, and 11 bases lay in between. The CDR3 consists of 14 residues.

Comments on this clone: The CDR3 end falls 3 residues outside the read, so it is completed with the germline J gene. J is TRBJ1-5 and V is TRBV18, with D possibly matching TRBD1 (5 bases). Trimming stripped 2 bases from V and 2 bases from J, with 13 bases between. The CDR3 is 16 amino acids. Germline CDR1 is KGHSH and CDR2 is LQKENI. CDR3 DNA (partial): TGTGCCAGCTCACCATCAGGGCTTAGTGGCAATCAGCCC. Protein product: CASSPSGLSGNQP. The CDR3 in its entirety is CASSPSGLSGNQPQHF.

As for this clone: The missing CDR3 end, 3 residues past where the read stops, is filled in from the germline J gene. V is TRBV19 and J is TRBJ2-1, with TRBD2 matching 9 bases. This CDR3 is built from 15 residues. V dropped 6 bases and J dropped 2; count of bases not matched to a gene: 5. Germline values: CDR1 LNHDA, CDR2 SQIVND (reference sequence). This CDR3 is CASSLGGRAYNEQFF. The covered CDR3 bases are TGTGCCAGTAGCCTGGGCGGGAGGGCCTACAATGAG.

Remarks on this clone: The DNA ends 3 residues before the CDR3 does, and the rest of the CDR3 is filled in from the germline J gene. This chain joins TRBV18 and TRBJ2-4; 9 bases map to TRBD1. The CDR3 extends over 17 amino acids. Germline values: CDR1 KGHSH, CDR2 LQKENI. The CDR3 reads CASSPFGTGNLLPGQYF. CDR3 bases read: TGTGCCAGCTCACCCTTTGGGACAGGGAACCTATTGCCCGGT.

Worth noting for this clone: The sequence runs out 3 residues before the end of the CDR3; the remainder is reconstructed from the germline J gene. This sequence joins TRBV4-1 and TRBJ2-1; D is possibly TRBD1 (6 bases). Germline lookup yields CDR1 MGHRA and CDR2 YSYEKL. The CDR3 covers 16 residues. The V end was cut by 3 bases, the J end by 6 bases, with 18 bases between. CDR3 bases read: TGCGCCAGCAGCCAGGAACCGGGGACAAGACCCAATGAG. Its protein is CASSQEPGTRPNE. The full CDR3 protein is CASSQEPGTRPNEQFF.

As for this clone: The sequence runs out 3 residues before the end of the CDR3; the remainder is reconstructed from the germline J gene. V usage is TRBV13 and J usage is TRBJ1-2; TRBD1 aligns across 8 bases. The CDR3 extends over 17 amino acids. In germline, CDR1 is PRHDT, CDR2 FYEKMQ (reference sequence). CDR3 DNA, as far as it was read: TGTGCCAGCAGCTTAGAGGGAGGCGGGACAGGTGTCGTAGGC. Its protein product is CASSLEGGGTGVVG. The entire CDR3 protein reads CASSLEGGGTGVVGYTF.

As to this clone: One end of the junction is discordant with germline, which a read error may explain. The chain's CDR3 is CASRLRLAGGGTGELFF. The sequenced CDR3 bases are TGCGCCAGCCGCTTAAGACTAGCGGGAGGCGGAACCGGGGAG. The V call is TRBV5-1, the J call TRBJ2-2, with TRBD2 matching 13 bases. The read is 3 residues too short to cover the CDR3 end, so that end is filled in from the germline J gene. This CDR3 comprises 17 residues. Germline CDR1 is SGHRS and CDR2 is YFSETQ. Variable domain in full (rest from reference TRBV5-1 and TRBJ2-2): KAGVTQTPRYLIKTRGQQVTLSCSPISGHRSVSWYQQTPGQGLQFLFEYFSETQRNKGNFPGRFSGRQFSNSRSEMNVSTLELGDSALYLCASRLRLAGGGTGELFFGEGSRLTVL.

On this clone: The observed sequence ends 3 residues before the CDR3 terminus, with the missing tail filled in from the germline J gene. The genes are TRBV19 and TRBJ1-2; no reliable D call. Germline V gene data show CDR1 as LNHDA and CDR2 as SQIVND (reference sequence). CDR3 length equals 14 residues. The DNA read from the CDR3 is TGTGCCAGTAGTCCTGGCGCGGAGGAGATCGAG. Protein: CASSPGAEEIE. The complete CDR3 reads CASSPGAEEIEYTF.

The CDR3 protein is CATRERVSYNEQFF. The covered CDR3 bases are TGTGCCACCCGGGAGCGGGTCTCCTACAATGAG. V is TRBV28 and J is TRBJ2-1; a possible D gene is TRBD2 (6 bases). The read halts 3 residues ahead of the CDR3 end, with the missing end drawn from the germline J gene. The CDR3 is made up of 14 amino acids. Germline V CDR1 and CDR2: MDHEN, SYDVKM. Trimming shortened V by 10 bases and J by 0 bases, and 13 bases separated the two germline ends.

Details on this clone: Coverage ceases 3 residues before the CDR3 finishes, and the germline J gene fills in the end. V is TRBV6-1 and J is TRBJ1-5; 10 bases map to TRBD1. In germline, CDR1 is MNHNS, CDR2 SASEGT. The ends lost 1 base at V and 6 bases at J; junction bases unmatched: 3. CDR3 size: 15 residues. The CDR3 bases that were read are TGTGCCAGCAGTGAAGGTGACAGGGGGCGTCAGCCC. It translates to CASSEGDRGRQP. From start to end, the CDR3 is CASSEGDRGRQPQHF.

On this clone itself: The read terminates 3 residues ahead of where the CDR3 ends, so the germline J gene completes it. The chain carries TRBV6-1 and TRBJ1-2; perhaps TRBD1 as D (5 bases). Trimming removed 7 bases from V and 7 bases from J, with 19 bases in between. Per germline, CDR1 MNHNS and CDR2 SASEGT. The CDR3 runs 14 residues. Incomplete CDR3 DNA: TGTGCCAGCATTGACCCTTGGGCGGGGCCTGGC. Its protein product is CASIDPWAGPG. The whole CDR3 sequence is CASIDPWAGPGYTF.

Comment on this clone: The sequence runs out 3 residues before the end of the CDR3; the remainder is reconstructed from the germline J gene. J is TRBJ1-5 and V is TRBV30; no firm D call. Germline V gene sequence: CDR1 GTSNPN, CDR2 SVGIG (reference sequence). V shed 0 bases and J shed 7 bases, with 7 bases lying between them. The CDR3 loop spans 12 amino acids. The CDR3 loop is CAWSVGQQPQHF. The sequenced part of the CDR3 DNA is TGTGCCTGGAGTGTAGGGCAGCAGCCC. The full variable domain, completed using reference TRBV30 and TRBJ1-5, is SQTIHQWPATLVQPVGSPLSLECTVEGTSNPNLYWYRQAAGRGLQLLFYSVGIGQISSEVPQNLSASRPQDRQFILSSKKLLLSDSGFYLCAWSVGQQPQHFGDGTRLSIL.

Worth noting for this clone: The read ends 3 residues early relative to the CDR3; the germline J gene fills the gap. This chain links TRBV7-8 with TRBJ1-5, with D possibly being TRBD1 (5 bases). Looked up from germline, CDR1 is SGHVS and CDR2 is FQNEAQ. The CDR3 is made up of 15 amino acids. Trimming took off 5 bases at V and 1 base at J, with 12 bases between the two ends. The CDR3: CASSRSQGSNQPQHF. Incomplete CDR3 DNA: TGTGCCAGCAGCCGGAGTCAGGGAAGCAATCAGCCC.

CDR3 DNA, as far as it was read: TGTGCCACCCCGGACAGGAAC. Encoded protein: CATPDRN. The whole CDR3 protein is CATPDRNAFF. This chain connects TRBV19 to TRBJ1-1; 7 nucleotides align to TRBD1. The observed sequence ends 3 residues before the CDR3 terminus, with the missing tail filled in from the germline J gene. CDR1 LNHDA and CDR2 SQIVND come from the germline V gene (reference sequence). The CDR3 runs to 10 residues.

Details on this clone: The read halts 3 residues ahead of the CDR3 end, with the missing end drawn from the germline J gene. The rearrangement joins TRBV30 to TRBJ1-1; no definite D call. Germline lookup yields CDR1 GTSNPN and CDR2 SVGIG (reference sequence). The CDR3 runs 13 residues. Trimming pared 0 bases from V and 6 bases from J, leaving 11 bases between. The CDR3 here is CAWSVINSSEAFF. The sequenced CDR3 bases are TGTGCCTGGAGTGTAATAAACTCTTCTGAA.

CDR3 sequence reads: CSASLQGGFRQPQHF. CDR3 DNA (partial): TGCAGTGCTAGTTTACAGGGAGGTTTTCGACAGCCC. V is TRBV20-1 and J is TRBJ1-5; D may be TRBD1 (6 bases). The read is 3 residues too short to cover the CDR3 end, so that end is filled in from the germline J gene. Looked up from germline, CDR1 is DFQATT and CDR2 is SNEGSKA (reference sequence). V was shortened by 3 bases and J by 7 bases, with 19 bases between the two germline ends. The CDR3 extends over 15 amino acids.

A word on this clone: The CDR3 is cut off 3 residues early in the read; its end comes from the germline J gene. The rearrangement joins TRBV7-6 to TRBJ1-1, with a possible D match to TRBD1 (5 bases). CDR1 SGHVS and CDR2 FNYEAQ come from the germline V gene. CDR3 size: 15 residues. Trimming took 4 bases from V and 3 from J, leaving 15 bases between them. The CDR3: CASSSWGVGDTEAFF. The covered CDR3 bases are TGTGCCAGCAGCTCGTGGGGGGTGGGAGACACTGAA.

Comment on this clone: From the germline J gene comes the end of the CDR3, since the read stops 3 residues before it. Other DNA sequences in the same sample also yield this CDR3. The chain has TRBV7-8 and TRBJ2-4; D is unclear. Per germline, CDR1 SGHVS and CDR2 FQNEAQ. The CDR3 loop spans 15 amino acids. V lost 4 bases and J 1 base, leaving 11 bases between the germline ends. Incomplete CDR3 DNA: TGTGCCAGCAGCTCCGCGCGTTTGGCCAAAAACATT. It codes for CASSSARLAKNI. The whole CDR3 sequence is CASSSARLAKNIQYF.

In the case of this clone: Read sequence stops 3 residues before the CDR3 end, and the germline J gene provides the missing end. The chain joins TRBV6-9 to TRBJ2-5, with 10 positions matching TRBD2. The CDR3 loop spans 16 amino acids. CDR1 MNHGY and CDR2 SVAAGI come from the germline V gene. J lost 5 bases, V lost 6 bases, and 12 bases had no gene match. CDR3: CASRGASGRSYETQYF. CDR3 DNA (partial): TGTGCCAGCAGGGGGGCTAGCGGGAGATCTTATGAGACC.

A remark on this clone: Coverage ceases 3 residues before the CDR3 finishes, and the germline J gene fills in the end. The genes are TRBV12-5 and TRBJ2-1; D possibly corresponds to TRBD2 (5 bases). V lost 7 bases and J lost 8, with 18 bases in between. Germline assignment: CDR1 LGHNT and CDR2 FRNRAP. The CDR3 loop spans 14 amino acids. The sequenced part of the CDR3 DNA is TGTGCTAGTGCCCCAACAGTACGAGGGTATGAG. The encoded protein is CASAPTVRGYE. The whole CDR3 protein reads CASAPTVRGYEQFF.

CDR3 bases read: TGCAGCGTCGCCGGGACTAGCGGGTCCTACGAG. This gives the protein CSVAGTSGSYE. The whole CDR3 is CSVAGTSGSYEQYF. The V gene is TRBV29-1, the J gene TRBJ2-7, with 12 nucleotides matching TRBD2. With the read ending 3 residues before the CDR3 end, the germline J gene is used to fill in that end. The CDR3 has 14 residues. The J segment lost 1 base and the V segment lost 6 bases, leaving 4 bases of the junction unmatched. Looked up from germline, CDR1 is SQVTM and CDR2 is ANQGSEA.

With regard to this clone: The CDR3 is cut off 3 residues early in the read; its end comes from the germline J gene. The chain is built from TRBV4-1 and TRBJ1-4; no firm D call. This CDR3 has 14 residues. V lost 1 base, J lost 10 bases, and 13 bases lay in between. Germline-derived CDR1 and CDR2 are MGHRA and YSYEKL. CDR3 sequence: CASSQGRVDGKLFF. CDR3 bases read: TGCGCCAGCAGCCAAGGAAGGGTTGACGGAAAA.

Notes on this clone: The observed sequence ends 3 residues before the CDR3 terminus, with the missing tail filled in from the germline J gene. The rearrangement uses TRBV10-1 and TRBJ2-7, with D possibly matching TRBD2 (6 bases). The length of the CDR3 is 13 residues. Germline V gives CDR1 WNHNN, CDR2 SYGVQD (reference sequence). V shed 8 bases and J shed 2 bases, with 13 bases lying between them. The CDR3 spells CASSDGGTYEQYF. The sequenced part of the CDR3 DNA is TGCGCCAGCTCCGACGGGGGAACCTACGAG.